This T cell receptor beta chain was retrieved from a study of glioma-infiltrating T cells after dendritic cell vaccination. The time point here: after dendritic cell vaccination, including at tumor progression/relapse. Selection required adequate fresh-frozen tumor tissue plus more than two years' survival data. Assay used: immunoSEQ multiplex PCR; TCRdb lists only in-frame clones, some missing. This sample has approximately 93,000 clones; roughly 85% occur once, and the top ten carry under 8.5%. The sample holds many counts of this clone. This TCR derives from a human donor with glioblastoma. The material sequenced was blood, taken after dendritic cell vaccination.

CDR3 in amino acids: CASSAGQGFEKLFF. The CDR3 DNA follows: TGTGCCAGCAGTGCGGGACAGGGGTTTGAAAAACTGTTTTTT. The gene calls are TRBV6-1 and TRBJ1-4, with 10 bases lining up with TRBD1. This CDR3 spans 14 amino acids. V was pared by 4 bases and J by 7 bases, with 3 bases of the junction left unmatched. Germline V gives CDR1 MNHNS, CDR2 SASEGT.